This T cell receptor beta chain was sequenced in a study of T-cell reconstitution after alpha-beta-depleted transplantation in children. Unique molecular identifiers were incorporated when the TCRbeta library was constructed. In TCRdb, the PCR reads were re-called with MiXCR into one record per CDR3 protein. The table lists about 640,000 distinct CDR3 sequences, roughly 17% of them singletons. The germline V gene encodes CDR1 DFQATT and CDR2 SNEGSKA (reference sequence). The CDR3 runs to 13 residues. This clonotype was seen repeatedly, ten times or more. The origin of this receptor is a human donor who donated a stem cell graft to a child with acute myeloid leukemia. This material consisted of PBMCs from the stem cell graft donor, taken from the stem cell graft. The V and J genes are TRBV20-1 and TRBJ2-3; 7 bases match TRBD2. The CDR3 reads CQVAGGSTDTQYF. In DNA, the CDR3 is TGCCAAGTCGCCGGGGGGAGCACAGATACGCAGTATTTT.